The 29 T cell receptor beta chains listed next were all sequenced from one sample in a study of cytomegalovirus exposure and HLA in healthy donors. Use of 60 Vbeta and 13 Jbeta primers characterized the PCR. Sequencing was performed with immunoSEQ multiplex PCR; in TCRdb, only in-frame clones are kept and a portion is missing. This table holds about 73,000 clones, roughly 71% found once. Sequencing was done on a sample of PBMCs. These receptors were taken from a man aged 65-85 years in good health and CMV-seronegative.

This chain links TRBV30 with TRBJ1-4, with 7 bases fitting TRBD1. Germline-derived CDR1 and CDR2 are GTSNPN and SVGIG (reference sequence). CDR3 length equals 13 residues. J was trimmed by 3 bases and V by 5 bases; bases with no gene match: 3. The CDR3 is CAWSGQPNEKLFF. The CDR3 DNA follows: TGTGCCTGGTCGGGACAGCCTAATGAAAAACTGTTTTTT. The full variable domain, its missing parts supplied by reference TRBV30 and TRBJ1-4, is SQTIHQWPATLVQPVGSPLSLECTVEGTSNPNLYWYRQAAGRGLQLLFYSVGIGQISSEVPQNLSASRPQDRQFILSSKKLLLSDSGFYLCAWSGQPNEKLFFGSGTQLSVL.

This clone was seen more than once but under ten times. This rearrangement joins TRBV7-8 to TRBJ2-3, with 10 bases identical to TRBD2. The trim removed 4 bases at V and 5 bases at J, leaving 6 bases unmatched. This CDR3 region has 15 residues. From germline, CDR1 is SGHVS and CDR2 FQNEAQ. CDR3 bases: TGTGCCAGCAGCTCAAGCGGGGGGGACAGAGATACGCAGTATTTT. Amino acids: CASSSSGGDRDTQYF. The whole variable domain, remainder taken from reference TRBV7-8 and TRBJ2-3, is GAGVSQSPRYKVAKRGQDVALRCDPISGHVSLFWYQQALGQGPEFLTYFQNEAQLDKSGLPSDRFFAERPEGSVSTLKIQRTQQEDSAVYLCASSSSGGDRDTQYFGPGTRLTVL.

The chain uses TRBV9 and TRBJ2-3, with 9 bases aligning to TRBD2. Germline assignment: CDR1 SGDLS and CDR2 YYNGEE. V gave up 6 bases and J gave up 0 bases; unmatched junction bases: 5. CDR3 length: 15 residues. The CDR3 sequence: CASNQRGDSTDTQYF. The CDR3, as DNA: TGTGCCAGCAACCAGCGGGGGGATAGCACAGATACGCAGTATTTT.

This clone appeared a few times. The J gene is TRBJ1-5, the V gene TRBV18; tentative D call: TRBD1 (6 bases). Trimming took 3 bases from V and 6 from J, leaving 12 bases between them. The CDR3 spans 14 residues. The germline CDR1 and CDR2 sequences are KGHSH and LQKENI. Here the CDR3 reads CASSPQGSRQPQHF. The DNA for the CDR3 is TGTGCCAGCTCACCTCAGGGGTCACGTCAGCCCCAGCATTTT.

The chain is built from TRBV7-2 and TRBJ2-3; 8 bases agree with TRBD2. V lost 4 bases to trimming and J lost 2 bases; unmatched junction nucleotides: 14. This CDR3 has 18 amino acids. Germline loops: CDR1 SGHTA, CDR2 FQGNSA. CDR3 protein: CASSSDRTSRVLTDTQYF. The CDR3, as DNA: TGTGCCAGCAGCTCTGATAGGACTAGCAGAGTCCTCACAGATACGCAGTATTTT.

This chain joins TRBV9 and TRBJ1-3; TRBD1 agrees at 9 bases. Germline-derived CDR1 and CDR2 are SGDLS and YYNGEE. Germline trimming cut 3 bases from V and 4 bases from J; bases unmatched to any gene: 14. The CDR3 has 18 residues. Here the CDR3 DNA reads TGTGCCAGCAGCGCAGTCCCGGGACAGGGAACGGTAGGAAACACCATATATTTT. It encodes CASSAVPGQGTVGNTIYF.

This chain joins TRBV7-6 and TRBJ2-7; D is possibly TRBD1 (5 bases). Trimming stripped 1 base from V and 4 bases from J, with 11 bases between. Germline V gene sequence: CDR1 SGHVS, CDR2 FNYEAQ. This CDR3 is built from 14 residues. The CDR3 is CASSLGGLEYEQYF. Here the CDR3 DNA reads TGTGCCAGCAGCTTAGGGGGCCTAGAGTACGAGCAGTACTTC.

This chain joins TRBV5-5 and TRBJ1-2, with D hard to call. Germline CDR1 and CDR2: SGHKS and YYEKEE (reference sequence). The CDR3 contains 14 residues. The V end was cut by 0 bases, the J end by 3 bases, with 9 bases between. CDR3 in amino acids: CASSLAEGHYGYTF. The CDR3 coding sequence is TGTGCCAGCAGCTTGGCGGAGGGCCACTATGGCTACACCTTC.

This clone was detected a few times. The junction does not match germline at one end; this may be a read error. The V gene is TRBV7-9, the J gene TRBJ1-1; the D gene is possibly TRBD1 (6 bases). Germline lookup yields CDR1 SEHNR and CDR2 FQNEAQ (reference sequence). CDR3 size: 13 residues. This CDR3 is CSSSDRSPTEAFF. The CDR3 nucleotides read TGTTCCAGCAGTGACAGGTCGCCCACTGAAGCTTTCTTT.

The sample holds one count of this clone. The CDR3 region has the DNA TGTGCCAGCAGTACCCGGGAGCGGGCGATCACAGATACGCAGTATTTT. Amino acids: CASSTRERAITDTQYF. The chain employs TRBV6-6 and TRBJ2-3, with D possibly being TRBD2 (6 bases). With 5 bases removed from V and 2 bases from J, the gap between germline ends came to 17 bases. This CDR3 contains 16 residues. Germline loops: CDR1 MNHNY, CDR2 SVGAGI (reference sequence).

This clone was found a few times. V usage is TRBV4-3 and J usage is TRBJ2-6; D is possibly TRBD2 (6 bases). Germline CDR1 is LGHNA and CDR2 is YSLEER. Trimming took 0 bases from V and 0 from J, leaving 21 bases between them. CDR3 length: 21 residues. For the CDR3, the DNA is TGCGCCAGCAGCCAAGATTGGGTGGGGAGCGGGTTTGGCTCTGGGGCCAACGTCCTGACTTTC. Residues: CASSQDWVGSGFGSGANVLTF.

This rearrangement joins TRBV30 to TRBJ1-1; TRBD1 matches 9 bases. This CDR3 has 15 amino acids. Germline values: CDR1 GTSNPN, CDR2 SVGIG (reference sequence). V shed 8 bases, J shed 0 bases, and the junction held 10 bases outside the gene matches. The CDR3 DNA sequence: TGTGCCGGGCGGGACAGGGAGACCTTGAACACTGAAGCTTTCTTT. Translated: CAGRDRETLNTEAFF. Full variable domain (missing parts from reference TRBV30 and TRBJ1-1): SQTIHQWPATLVQPVGSPLSLECTVEGTSNPNLYWYRQAAGRGLQLLFYSVGIGQISSEVPQNLSASRPQDRQFILSSKKLLLSDSGFYLCAGRDRETLNTEAFFGQGTRLTVV.

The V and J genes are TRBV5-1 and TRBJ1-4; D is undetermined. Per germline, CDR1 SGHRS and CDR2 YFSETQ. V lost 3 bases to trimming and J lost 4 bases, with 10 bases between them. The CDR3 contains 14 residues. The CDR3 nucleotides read TGCGCCAGCAGCTCCGCCCAGGATAATGAAAAACTGTTTTTT. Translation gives CASSSAQDNEKLFF.

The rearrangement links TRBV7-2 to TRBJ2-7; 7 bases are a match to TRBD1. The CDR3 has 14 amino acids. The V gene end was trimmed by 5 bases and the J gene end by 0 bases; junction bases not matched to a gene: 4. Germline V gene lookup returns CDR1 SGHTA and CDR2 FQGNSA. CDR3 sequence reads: CASSPWTGSYEQYF. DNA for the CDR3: TGTGCCAGCAGCCCGTGGACAGGCTCCTACGAGCAGTACTTC.

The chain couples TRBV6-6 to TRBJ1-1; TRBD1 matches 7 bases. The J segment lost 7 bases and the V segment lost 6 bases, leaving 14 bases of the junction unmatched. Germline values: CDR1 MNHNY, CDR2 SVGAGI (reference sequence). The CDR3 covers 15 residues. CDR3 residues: CASSSLGQQFSEAFF. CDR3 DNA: TGTGCCAGCAGCTCTCTGGGACAGCAATTCAGTGAAGCTTTCTTT.

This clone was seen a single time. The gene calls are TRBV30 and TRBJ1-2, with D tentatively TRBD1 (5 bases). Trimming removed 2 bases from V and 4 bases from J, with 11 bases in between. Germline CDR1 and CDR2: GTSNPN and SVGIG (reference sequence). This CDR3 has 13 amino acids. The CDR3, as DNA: TGTGCCTGGAGTATGCAGGGAGGCTATGGCTACACCTTC. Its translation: CAWSMQGGYGYTF.

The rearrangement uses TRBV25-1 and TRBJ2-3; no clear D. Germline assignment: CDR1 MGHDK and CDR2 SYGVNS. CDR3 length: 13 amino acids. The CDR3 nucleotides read TGTGTGGTGGGCCCCAATGACACAGATACGCAGTATTTT. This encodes CVVGPNDTDTQYF.

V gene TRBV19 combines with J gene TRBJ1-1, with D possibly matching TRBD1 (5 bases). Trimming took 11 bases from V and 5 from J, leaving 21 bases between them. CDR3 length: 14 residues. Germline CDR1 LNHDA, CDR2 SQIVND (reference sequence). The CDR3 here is CASRVRGIGTEAFF. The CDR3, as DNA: TGTGCCTCCCGGGTGCGGGGGATAGGGACTGAAGCTTTCTTT.

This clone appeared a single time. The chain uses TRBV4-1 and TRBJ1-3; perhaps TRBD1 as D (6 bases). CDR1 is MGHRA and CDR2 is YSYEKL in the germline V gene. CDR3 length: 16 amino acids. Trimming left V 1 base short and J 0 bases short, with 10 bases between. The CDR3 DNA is TGCGCCAGCAGCCAAGTAAACAGGGCCTCTGGAAACACCATATATTTT. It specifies CASSQVNRASGNTIYF.

DNA for the CDR3: TGTGCCAGCAGCCCCCCTGGGGGGGAGACCCAGTACTTC. Translation gives CASSPPGGETQYF. The chain uses TRBV9 and TRBJ2-5; weak D call: TRBD2 (6 bases). Trimming took 4 bases from V and 5 from J, leaving 12 bases between them. The CDR3 runs 13 residues. CDR1 and CDR2 (germline): SGDLS, YYNGEE.

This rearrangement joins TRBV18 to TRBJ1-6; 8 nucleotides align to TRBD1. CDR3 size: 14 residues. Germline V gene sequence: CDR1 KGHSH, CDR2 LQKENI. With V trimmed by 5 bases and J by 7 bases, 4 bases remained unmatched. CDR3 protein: CASSGGTGNSPLHF. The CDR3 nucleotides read TGTGCCAGCTCAGGGGGGACAGGCAATTCACCCCTCCACTTT. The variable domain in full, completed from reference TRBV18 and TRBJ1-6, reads NAGVMQNPRHLVRRRGQEARLRCSPMKGHSHVYWYRQLPEEGLKFMVYLQKENIIDESGMPKERFSAEFPKEGPSILRIQQVVRGDSAAYFCASSGGTGNSPLHFGNGTRLTVT.

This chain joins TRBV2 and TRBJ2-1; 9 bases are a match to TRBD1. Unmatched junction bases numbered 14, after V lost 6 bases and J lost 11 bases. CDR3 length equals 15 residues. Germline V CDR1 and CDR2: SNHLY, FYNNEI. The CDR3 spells CASSLLGTGLRKQFF. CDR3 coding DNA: TGTGCCAGCAGCCTACTAGGGACAGGGTTACGTAAGCAGTTCTTC.

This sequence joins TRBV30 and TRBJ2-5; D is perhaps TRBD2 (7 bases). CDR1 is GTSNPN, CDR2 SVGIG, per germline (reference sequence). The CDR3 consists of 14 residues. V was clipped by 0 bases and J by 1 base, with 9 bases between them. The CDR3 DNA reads TGTGCCTGGAGTGTTGGGGGGGCCCAAGAGACCCAGTACTTC. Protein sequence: CAWSVGGAQETQYF.

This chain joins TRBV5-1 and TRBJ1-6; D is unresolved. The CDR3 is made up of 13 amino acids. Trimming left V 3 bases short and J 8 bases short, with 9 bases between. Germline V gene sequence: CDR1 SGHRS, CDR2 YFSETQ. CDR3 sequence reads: CASSYDTDSPLHF. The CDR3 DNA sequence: TGCGCCAGCAGCTATGACACAGATTCACCCCTCCACTTT.

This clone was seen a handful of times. In DNA form, the CDR3 reads TGTGCCAGCAGCTTAGGCAGCGGGGCCTTCCAAGAGACCCAGTACTTC. As protein: CASSLGSGAFQETQYF. The rearrangement joins TRBV7-2 to TRBJ2-5, with TRBD2 matching over 7 bases. CDR3 length equals 16 residues. CDR1 is SGHTA and CDR2 is FQGNSA in the germline V gene. Trimming removed 1 base from V and 1 base from J; junction bases left unmatched: 6.

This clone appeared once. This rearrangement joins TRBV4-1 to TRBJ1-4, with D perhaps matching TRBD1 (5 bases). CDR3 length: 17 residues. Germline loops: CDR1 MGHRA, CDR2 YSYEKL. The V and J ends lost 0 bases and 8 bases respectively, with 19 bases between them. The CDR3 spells CASSQDQGRAGREKLFF. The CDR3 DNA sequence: TGCGCCAGCAGCCAAGATCAGGGTAGGGCAGGGAGGGAAAAACTGTTTTTT.

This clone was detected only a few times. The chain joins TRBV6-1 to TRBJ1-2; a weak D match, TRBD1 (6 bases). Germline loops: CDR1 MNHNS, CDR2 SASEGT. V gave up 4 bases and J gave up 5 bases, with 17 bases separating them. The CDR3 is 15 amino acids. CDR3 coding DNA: TGTGCCAGCAGTGGAGCCTCCGGGACACTTTATGGCTACACCTTC. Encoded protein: CASSGASGTLYGYTF.

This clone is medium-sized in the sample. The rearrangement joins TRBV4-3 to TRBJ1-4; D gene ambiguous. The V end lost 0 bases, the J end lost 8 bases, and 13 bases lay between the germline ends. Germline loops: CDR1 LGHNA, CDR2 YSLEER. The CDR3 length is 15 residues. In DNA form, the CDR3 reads TGCGCCAGCAGCCAAGATTCTACTACGAGGGAAAAACTGTTTTTT. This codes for CASSQDSTTREKLFF.

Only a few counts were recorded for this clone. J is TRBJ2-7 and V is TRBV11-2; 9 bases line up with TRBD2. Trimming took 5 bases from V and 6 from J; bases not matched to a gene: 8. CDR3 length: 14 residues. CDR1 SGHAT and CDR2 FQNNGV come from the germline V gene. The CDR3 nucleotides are TGTGCCAGCAGCACCGGGACTAGCAGTCTCGAGCAGTACTTC. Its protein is CASSTGTSSLEQYF.